The 23 T cell receptor beta chains below come from one sample, sequenced in a study of T cell repertoires in cytomegalovirus infection. MiXCR, applied by TCRdb to the reads, yields one record per CDR3 protein. Among approximately 910,000 distinct CDR3 sequences, 31% were seen once, and the ten largest hold over 12%. Antigen specificity for these receptors is unknown. Here the sequenced sample was cultured CD8+ T cells from PBMCs, taken from culture after CMV antigen stimulation. The receptors here all came from a human donor in good health (CMV status not recorded). Some clones in this sample may be carry-over from other donors' samples.

V and J are TRBV6-2 or TRBV6-3 and TRBJ2-2; 13 bases match TRBD2. With V trimmed by 6 bases and J by 5 bases, 15 bases remained unmatched. CDR1 and CDR2 from the germline V gene are MNHEY and SVGEGT. The length of the CDR3 is 19 residues. Here the CDR3 DNA reads TGTGCCAGCAGCTCGCTTGGAGGACTAGCGGGGGAGGGTACCGGGGAGCTGTTTTTT. Its translation is CASSSLGGLAGEGTGELFF.

The sample holds many counts of this clonotype. The V gene is TRBV7-2, the J gene TRBJ1-5; no definite D call. Trimming left V 2 bases short and J 0 bases short, with 8 bases between. Germline CDR1 SGHTA, CDR2 FQGNSA. The CDR3 runs 15 residues. CDR3 protein: CASSLPPGSNQPQHF. The CDR3 coding sequence is TGTGCCAGCAGCTTACCCCCAGGTAGCAATCAGCCCCAGCATTTT.

The CDR3 protein is CASSVSSGGAYGTDTQYF. DNA for the CDR3: TGTGCCAGCAGCGTTTCCAGCGGGGGGGCGTACGGCACAGATACGCAGTATTTT. The rearrangement links TRBV9 to TRBJ2-3, with 10 bases matching TRBD2. The CDR3 sequence is 18 residues long. The junction had 10 bases not matched to a gene; V was cut back by 2 bases and J by 1 base. Germline lookup yields CDR1 SGDLS and CDR2 YYNGEE.

The chain has TRBV27 and TRBJ2-2; TRBD1 agrees at 9 bases. The CDR3 covers 17 residues. V lost 3 bases, J lost 6 bases, and 11 bases stayed unmatched. Germline V gene sequence: CDR1 MNHEY, CDR2 SMNVEV (reference sequence). The DNA for the CDR3 is TGTGCCAGCAGTTTGTCCTCATACAGGGGGCCGGCCGGGGAGCTGTTTTTT. Its translation: CASSLSSYRGPAGELFF.

The rearrangement uses TRBV19 and TRBJ2-1; 7 bases fit TRBD2. V lost 3 bases to trimming and J lost 3 bases; unmatched junction nucleotides: 2. Germline assignment: CDR1 LNHDA and CDR2 SQIVND (reference sequence). CDR3 length: 14 amino acids. In DNA, the CDR3 is TGTGCCAGTAGTATTGGGGACTACTACAATGAGCAGTTCTTC. Its translation is CASSIGDYYNEQFF.

This clonotype occurred a few times. The chain is built from TRBV27 and TRBJ1-1, with D possibly TRBD1 on 6 matching bases. Germline V gene lookup returns CDR1 MNHEY and CDR2 SMNVEV (reference sequence). The CDR3 has 13 amino acids. V was clipped by 8 bases and J by 5 bases, with 15 bases between them. The CDR3 here is CASAIWGATEAFF. Written as DNA, the CDR3 is TGTGCCAGCGCGATATGGGGGGCGACTGAAGCTTTCTTT.

This clonotype is a singleton in its sample. The gene calls are TRBV12-3 or TRBV12-4 and TRBJ2-3, with D possibly matching TRBD1 (5 bases). The V and J ends lost 6 bases and 1 base respectively, with 11 bases between them. The CDR3 covers 14 residues. The CDR3 bases are TGTGCCAGCAGCCAGGGTTCGCGCACAGATACGCAGTATTTT. Translated: CASSQGSRTDTQYF.

This clonotype was seen repeatedly, ten times or more. The chain combines TRBV7-9 with TRBJ1-6; 7 nucleotides match TRBD1. This CDR3 region has 16 residues. The V gene's germline CDR1 is SEHNR and CDR2 FQNEAQ (reference sequence). V shed 3 bases, J shed 4 bases, and the junction held 6 bases outside the gene matches. The CDR3 DNA is TGTGCCAGCAGCTTCGGACGACAGGGTTATAATTCACCCCTCCACTTT. It is translated as CASSFGRQGYNSPLHF.

The CDR3 DNA sequence: TGTGCCAGCGGGACTACTTCCCTAGAAGCTTTCTTT. Encoded protein: CASGTTSLEAFF. The V and J genes are TRBV27 and TRBJ1-1; perhaps TRBD1 as D (5 bases). V dropped 8 bases and J dropped 8 bases, with 15 bases sitting between them. Germline-derived CDR1 and CDR2 are MNHEY and SMNVEV (reference sequence). The CDR3 has 12 residues.

J is TRBJ1-1 and V is TRBV10-2; 8 bases line up with TRBD1. Germline CDR1 WSHSY, CDR2 SAAADI. V lost 6 bases and J lost 2; bases outside the gene matches: 5. This CDR3 comprises 14 residues. The CDR3 here is CASRYDRGNTEAFF. CDR3 DNA sequence: TGCGCCAGCAGGTACGACAGGGGAAACACTGAAGCTTTCTTT.

The chain recombines TRBV7-9 with TRBJ2-5; TRBD2 aligns across 7 bases. Germline V lookup: CDR1 SEHNR, CDR2 FQNEAQ (reference sequence). Trimming cost V 5 bases and J 1 base; bases outside gene matches: 10. The CDR3 is made up of 16 amino acids. CDR3 coding DNA: TGTGCCAGCAGCCCCTCTGAAGGGGAGGGCCAAGAGACCCAGTACTTC. Translating it yields CASSPSEGEGQETQYF.

The rearrangement joins TRBV6-6 to TRBJ2-7; 11 bases fit TRBD2. The CDR3 covers 17 residues. Germline trimming cut 5 bases from V and 2 bases from J; bases unmatched to any gene: 11. From germline, CDR1 is MNHNY and CDR2 SVGAGI (reference sequence). The CDR3 spells CASSPYAPTSGAYEQYF. The CDR3 coding sequence is TGTGCCAGCAGTCCATACGCTCCGACTAGCGGGGCCTACGAGCAGTACTTC.

The genes are TRBV5-1 and TRBJ2-1, with a weak D call TRBD1 (6 bases). Per the germline V gene, CDR1 is SGHRS and CDR2 is YFSETQ. The CDR3 contains 16 residues. V lost 4 bases, J lost 2 bases, and 16 bases lay in between. The CDR3 here is CASSPQTGNPYNEQFF. The CDR3 DNA reads as TGCGCCAGCAGCCCCCAAACAGGGAACCCCTACAATGAGCAGTTCTTC. The variable domain in full, completed from reference TRBV5-1 and TRBJ2-1, reads KAGVTQTPRYLIKTRGQQVTLSCSPISGHRSVSWYQQTPGQGLQFLFEYFSETQRNKGNFPGRFSGRQFSNSRSEMNVSTLELGDSALYLCASSPQTGNPYNEQFFGPGTRLTVL.

The chain links TRBV2 to TRBJ1-1; the D gene is possibly TRBD1 (5 bases). The V end lost 8 bases, the J end lost 7 bases, and 17 bases lay between the germline ends. Germline CDR1 is SNHLY and CDR2 is FYNNEI. This CDR3 spans 13 amino acids. Here the CDR3 reads CASAGTVMGEAFF. In DNA, the CDR3 is TGTGCCAGCGCCGGGACTGTCATGGGTGAAGCTTTCTTT.

The rearrangement links TRBV5-6 to TRBJ1-1; D remains unclear. Germline values: CDR1 SGHDT, CDR2 YYEEEE. The CDR3 runs 15 residues. The germline V and J ends were trimmed by 1 base and 0 bases, with 10 bases remaining between them. As DNA, the CDR3 is TGTGCCAGCAGCTTGAACGCAGACATGAACACTGAAGCTTTCTTT. Residues: CASSLNADMNTEAFF.

The genes are TRBV7-9 and TRBJ1-1, with D hard to call. Germline values: CDR1 SEHNR, CDR2 FQNEAQ (reference sequence). Trimming shortened V by 1 base and J by 8 bases, and 8 bases separated the two germline ends. The CDR3 totals 12 residues. For the CDR3, the DNA is TGTGCCAGCAGCTTAGGGGCCAGCGAAGCTTTCTTT. Translating it yields CASSLGASEAFF.

The genes are TRBV4-1 and TRBJ2-1; 9 bases match TRBD2. CDR1 MGHRA and CDR2 YSYEKL come from the germline V gene. V shed 4 bases and J 8 bases; nucleotides not matched to a gene: 15. The CDR3 consists of 17 residues. The CDR3 sequence: CASSPLSSLAGIHEQFF. CDR3 bases: TGCGCCAGCAGCCCCCTCTCTTCACTAGCGGGTATACATGAGCAGTTCTTC.

This clonotype showed up many times. The chain employs TRBV6-1 and TRBJ1-2; 8 bases line up with TRBD1. This CDR3 comprises 15 residues. Germline V gene sequence: CDR1 MNHNS, CDR2 SASEGT. V gave up 5 bases and J gave up 3 bases; unmatched junction bases: 8. CDR3 nucleotides: TGTGCCAGCAGTTCCCCCGGGACAGGCGACTATGGCTACACCTTC. Translation gives CASSSPGTGDYGYTF.

V usage is TRBV6-2 or TRBV6-3 and J usage is TRBJ1-1, with D tentatively TRBD1 (5 bases). Germline CDR1 reads MNHEY; CDR2 reads SVGEGT. This CDR3 region has 15 residues. V was trimmed by 2 bases and J by 5 bases, leaving 15 bases between them. In DNA form, the CDR3 reads TGTGCCAGCAGTTACCTCGGGGGAAGGAGGACTGAAGCTTTCTTT. Its protein is CASSYLGGRRTEAFF.

The chain is built from TRBV27 and TRBJ2-1; D is possibly TRBD2 (5 bases). The CDR3 runs 14 residues. The germline V and J ends were trimmed by 6 bases and 8 bases, with 17 bases remaining between them. CDR1 and CDR2 from the germline V gene are MNHEY and SMNVEV (reference sequence). The CDR3 region has the DNA TGTGCCAGCAGCCCCGGGATTCGGTTCGATGAGCAGTTCTTC. This sequence encodes CASSPGIRFDEQFF.

This rearrangement joins TRBV2 to TRBJ2-2; D uncertain. This CDR3 has 17 amino acids. V lost 0 bases, J lost 0 bases, and 11 bases lay in between. CDR1 is SNHLY and CDR2 is FYNNEI in the germline V gene. CDR3 residues: CASSEALTDANTGELFF. CDR3 in DNA: TGTGCCAGCAGTGAAGCGCTTACGGACGCGAACACCGGGGAGCTGTTTTTT.

In this sample, this clonotype turned up a few times. The V and J genes are TRBV29-1 and TRBJ2-1; 7 nucleotides match TRBD2. Looked up from germline, CDR1 is SQVTM and CDR2 is ANQGSEA. This CDR3 spans 13 amino acids. The V segment lost 6 bases and the J segment 5 bases; nucleotides outside the gene matches: 7. The CDR3 DNA reads TGCAGCGTGGACCTAGCGGAAAACAATGAGCAGTTCTTC. It translates to CSVDLAENNEQFF.

This clonotype was found many times. The CDR3 DNA follows: TGTGCCAGCAGCTTAGGGGGGGTCAACTATGGCTACACCTTC. Translation gives CASSLGGVNYGYTF. The chain employs TRBV7-2 and TRBJ1-2; possible D gene TRBD1, 5 bases. V dropped 1 base and J dropped 2 bases, with 8 bases sitting between them. The CDR3 sequence is 14 residues long. CDR1 is SGHTA, CDR2 FQGNSA, per germline.